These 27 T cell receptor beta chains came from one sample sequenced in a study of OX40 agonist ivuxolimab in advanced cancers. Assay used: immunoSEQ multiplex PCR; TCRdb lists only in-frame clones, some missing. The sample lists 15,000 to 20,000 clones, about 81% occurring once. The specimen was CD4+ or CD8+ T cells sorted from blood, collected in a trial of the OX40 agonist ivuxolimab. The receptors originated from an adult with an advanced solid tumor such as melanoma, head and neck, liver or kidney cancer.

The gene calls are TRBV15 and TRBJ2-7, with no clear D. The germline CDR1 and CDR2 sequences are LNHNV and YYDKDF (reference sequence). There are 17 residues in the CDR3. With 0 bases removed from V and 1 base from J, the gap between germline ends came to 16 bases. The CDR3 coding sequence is TGTGCCACCAGCAGAGATCAGAGCCCGGTCCTGTCCTACGAGCAGTACTTC. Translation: CATSRDQSPVLSYEQYF.

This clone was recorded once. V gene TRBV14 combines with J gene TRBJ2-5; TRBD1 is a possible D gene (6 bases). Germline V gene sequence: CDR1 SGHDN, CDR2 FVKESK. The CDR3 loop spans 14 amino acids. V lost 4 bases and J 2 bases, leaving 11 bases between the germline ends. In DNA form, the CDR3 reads TGTGCCAGCAGCCGAACAGGGTTGCAAGAGACCCAGTACTTC. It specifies CASSRTGLQETQYF.

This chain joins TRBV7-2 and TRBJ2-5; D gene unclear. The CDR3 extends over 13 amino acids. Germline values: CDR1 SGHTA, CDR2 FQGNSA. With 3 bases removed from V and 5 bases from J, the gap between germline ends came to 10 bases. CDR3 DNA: TGTGCCAGCAGCTTCTCTAGGATGGAGACCCAGTACTTC. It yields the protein CASSFSRMETQYF. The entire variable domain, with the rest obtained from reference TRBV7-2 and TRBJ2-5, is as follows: GAGVSQSPSNKVTEKGKDVELRCDPISGHTALYWYRQSLGQGLEFLIYFQGNSAPDKSGLPSDRFSAERTGGSVSTLTIQRTQQEDSAVYLCASSFSRMETQYFGPGTRLLVL.

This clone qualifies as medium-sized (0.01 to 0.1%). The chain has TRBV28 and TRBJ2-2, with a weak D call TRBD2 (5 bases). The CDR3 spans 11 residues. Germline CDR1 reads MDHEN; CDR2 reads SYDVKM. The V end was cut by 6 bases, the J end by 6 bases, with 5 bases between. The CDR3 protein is CASRRAGELFF. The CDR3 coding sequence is TGTGCCAGCAGGCGGGCCGGGGAGCTGTTTTTT.

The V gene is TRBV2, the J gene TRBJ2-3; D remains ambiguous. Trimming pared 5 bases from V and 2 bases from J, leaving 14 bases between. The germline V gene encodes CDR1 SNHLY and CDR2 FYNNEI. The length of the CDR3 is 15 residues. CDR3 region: CASSIGQPNTDTQYF. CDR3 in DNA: TGTGCCAGCAGTATTGGGCAGCCTAACACAGATACGCAGTATTTT. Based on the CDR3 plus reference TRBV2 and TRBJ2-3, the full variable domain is EPEVTQTPSHQVTQMGQEVILRCVPISNHLYFYWYRQILGQKVEFLVSFYNNEISEKSEIFDDQFSVERPDGSNFTLKIRSTKLEDSAMYFCASSIGQPNTDTQYFGPGTRLTVL.

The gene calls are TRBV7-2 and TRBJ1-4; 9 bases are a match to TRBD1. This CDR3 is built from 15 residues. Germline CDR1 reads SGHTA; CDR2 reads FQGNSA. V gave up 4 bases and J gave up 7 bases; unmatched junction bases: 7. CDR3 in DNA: TGTGCCAGCAGCTCCGAACAGGGGGCGTTTGAAAAACTGTTTTTT. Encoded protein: CASSSEQGAFEKLFF.

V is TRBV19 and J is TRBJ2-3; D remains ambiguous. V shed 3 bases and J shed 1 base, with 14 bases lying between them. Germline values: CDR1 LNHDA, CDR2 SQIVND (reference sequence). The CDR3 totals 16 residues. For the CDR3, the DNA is TGTGCCAGTAGTATCCGGAAGCGATCTGGCACAGATACGCAGTATTTT. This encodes CASSIRKRSGTDTQYF.

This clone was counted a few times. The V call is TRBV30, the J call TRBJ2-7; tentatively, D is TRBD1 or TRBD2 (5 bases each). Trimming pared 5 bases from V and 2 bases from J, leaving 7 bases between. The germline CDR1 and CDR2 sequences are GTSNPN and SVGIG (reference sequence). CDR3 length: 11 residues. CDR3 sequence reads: CAWEGPYEQYF. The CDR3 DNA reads TGTGCCTGGGAGGGGCCCTACGAGCAGTACTTC.

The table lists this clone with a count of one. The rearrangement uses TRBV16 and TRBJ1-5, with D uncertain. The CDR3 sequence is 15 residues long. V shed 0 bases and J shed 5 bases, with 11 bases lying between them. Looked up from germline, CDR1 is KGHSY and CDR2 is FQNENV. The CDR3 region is CASSQSHSFYQPQHF. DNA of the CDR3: TGTGCCAGCAGCCAATCGCACAGTTTTTATCAGCCCCAGCATTTT.

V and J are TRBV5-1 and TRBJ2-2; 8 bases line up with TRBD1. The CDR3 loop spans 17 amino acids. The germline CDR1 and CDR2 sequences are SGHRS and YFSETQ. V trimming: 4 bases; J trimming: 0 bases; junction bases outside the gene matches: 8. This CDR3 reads CASSTTTGETNTGELFF. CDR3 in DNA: TGCGCCAGCAGCACTACGACAGGGGAAACGAACACCGGGGAGCTGTTTTTT.

The CDR3 loop reads CASRSGQEGYEQYF. CDR3 bases: TGTGCCAGCCGATCAGGACAGGAGGGCTACGAGCAGTACTTC. V and J are TRBV18 and TRBJ2-7; possible D gene TRBD1, 7 bases. The CDR3 loop spans 14 amino acids. V lost 8 bases, J lost 3 bases, and 17 bases lay in between. Germline CDR1 KGHSH, CDR2 LQKENI.

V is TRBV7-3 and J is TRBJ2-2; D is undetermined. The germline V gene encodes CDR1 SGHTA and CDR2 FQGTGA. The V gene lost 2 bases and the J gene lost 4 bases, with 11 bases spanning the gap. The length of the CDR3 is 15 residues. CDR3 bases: TGTGCCAGCAGCTTAGGTTCGGGTGGCACCGGGGAGCTGTTTTTT. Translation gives CASSLGSGGTGELFF.

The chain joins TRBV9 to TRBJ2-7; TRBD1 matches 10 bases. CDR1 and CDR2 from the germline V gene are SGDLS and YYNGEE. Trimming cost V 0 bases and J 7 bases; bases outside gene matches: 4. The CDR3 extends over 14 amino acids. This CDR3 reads CASSVGGQGWEQYF. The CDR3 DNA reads TGTGCCAGCAGCGTAGGGGGACAGGGGTGGGAGCAGTACTTC.

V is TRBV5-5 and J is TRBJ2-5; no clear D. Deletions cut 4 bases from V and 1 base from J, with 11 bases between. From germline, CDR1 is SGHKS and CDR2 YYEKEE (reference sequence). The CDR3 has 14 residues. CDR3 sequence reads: CASSRSWAQETQYF. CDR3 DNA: TGTGCCAGCAGCCGCTCTTGGGCCCAAGAGACCCAGTACTTC.

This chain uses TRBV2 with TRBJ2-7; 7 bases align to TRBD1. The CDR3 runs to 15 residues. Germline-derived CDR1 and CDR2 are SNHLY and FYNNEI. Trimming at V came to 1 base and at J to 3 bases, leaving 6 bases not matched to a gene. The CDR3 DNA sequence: TGTGCCAGCAGTGAAGAGGTAGGGGGCCGCTACGAGCAGTACTTC. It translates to CASSEEVGGRYEQYF.

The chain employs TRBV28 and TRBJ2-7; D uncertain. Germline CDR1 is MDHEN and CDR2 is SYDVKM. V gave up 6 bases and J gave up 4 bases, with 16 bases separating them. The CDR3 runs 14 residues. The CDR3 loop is CASSIGGARYEQYF. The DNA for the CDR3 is TGTGCCAGCAGCATAGGCGGCGCAAGATACGAGCAGTACTTC.

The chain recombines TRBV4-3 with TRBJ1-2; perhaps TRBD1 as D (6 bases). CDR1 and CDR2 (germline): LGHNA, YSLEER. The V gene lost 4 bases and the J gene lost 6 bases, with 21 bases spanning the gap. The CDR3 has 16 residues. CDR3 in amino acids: CASSRLYRDLGDGYTF. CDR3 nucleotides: TGCGCCAGCAGCCGTCTTTACAGGGACCTCGGTGATGGCTACACCTTC.

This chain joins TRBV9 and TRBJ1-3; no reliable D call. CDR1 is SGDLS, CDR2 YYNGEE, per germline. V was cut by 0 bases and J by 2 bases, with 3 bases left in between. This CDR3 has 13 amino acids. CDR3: CASSVDTGNTIYF. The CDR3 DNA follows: TGTGCCAGCAGCGTAGACACTGGAAACACCATATATTTT.

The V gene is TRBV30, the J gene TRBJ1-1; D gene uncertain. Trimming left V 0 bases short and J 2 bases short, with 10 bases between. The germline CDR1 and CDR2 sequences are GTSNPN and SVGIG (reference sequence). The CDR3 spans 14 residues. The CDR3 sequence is CAWSVSAGNTEAFF. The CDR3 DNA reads TGTGCCTGGAGTGTAAGTGCAGGCAACACTGAAGCTTTCTTT.

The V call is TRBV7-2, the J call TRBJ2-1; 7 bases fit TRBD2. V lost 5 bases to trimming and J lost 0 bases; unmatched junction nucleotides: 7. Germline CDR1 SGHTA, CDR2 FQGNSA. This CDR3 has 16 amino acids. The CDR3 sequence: CASSLRETNSYNEQFF. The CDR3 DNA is TGTGCCAGCAGCCTGCGGGAGACCAACTCCTACAATGAGCAGTTCTTC.

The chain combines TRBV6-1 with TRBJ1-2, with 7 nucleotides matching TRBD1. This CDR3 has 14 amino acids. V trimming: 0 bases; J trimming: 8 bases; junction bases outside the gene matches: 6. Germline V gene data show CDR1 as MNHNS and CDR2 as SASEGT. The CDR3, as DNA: TGTGCCAGCAGTGAAGCTGGGACAGCGCGAGGCTACACCTTC. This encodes CASSEAGTARGYTF.

The CDR3 sequence: CASSGTGGGKNIQYF. The CDR3, as DNA: TGTGCCAGCAGTGGGACAGGGGGCGGCAAAAACATTCAGTACTTC. This chain links TRBV2 with TRBJ2-4, with TRBD1 matching over 11 bases. Germline V gene lookup returns CDR1 SNHLY and CDR2 FYNNEI. V lost 4 bases and J lost 3; bases outside the gene matches: 2. CDR3 size: 15 residues.

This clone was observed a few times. The CDR3 DNA is TGTGCCAGTAGTATTAGGCCCCAAGGGGGCAATCAGCCCCAGCATTTT. It codes for CASSIRPQGGNQPQHF. This chain uses TRBV19 with TRBJ1-5; a weak D match, TRBD1 (5 bases). V lost 3 bases, J lost 2 bases, and 14 bases lay in between. Per the germline V gene, CDR1 is LNHDA and CDR2 is SQIVND (reference sequence). CDR3 length: 16 amino acids.

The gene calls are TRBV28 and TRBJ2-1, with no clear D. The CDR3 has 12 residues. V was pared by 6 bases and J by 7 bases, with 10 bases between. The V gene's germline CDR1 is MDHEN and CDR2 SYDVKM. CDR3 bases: TGTGCCAGCAGACGAAGTGGGAATGAGCAGTTCTTC. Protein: CASRRSGNEQFF.

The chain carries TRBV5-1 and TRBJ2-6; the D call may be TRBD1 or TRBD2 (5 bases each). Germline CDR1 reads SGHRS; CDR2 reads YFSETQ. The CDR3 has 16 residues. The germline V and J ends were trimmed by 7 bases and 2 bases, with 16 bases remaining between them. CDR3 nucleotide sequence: TGCGCCAGCGGCCGGGACCCTAACCCTGGGGCCAACGTCCTGACTTTC. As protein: CASGRDPNPGANVLTF.

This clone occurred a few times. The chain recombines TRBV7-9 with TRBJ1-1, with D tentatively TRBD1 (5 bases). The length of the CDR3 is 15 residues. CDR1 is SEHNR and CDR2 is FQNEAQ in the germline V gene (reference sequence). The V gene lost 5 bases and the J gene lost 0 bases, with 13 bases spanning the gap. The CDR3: CASSPAGGVNTEAFF. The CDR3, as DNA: TGTGCCAGCAGCCCGGCTGGGGGAGTGAACACTGAAGCTTTCTTT. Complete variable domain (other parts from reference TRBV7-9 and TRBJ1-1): DTGVSQNPRHKITKRGQNVTFRCDPISEHNRLYWYRQTLGQGPEFLTYFQNEAQLEKSRLLSDRFSAERPKGSFSTLEIQRTEQGDSAMYLCASSPAGGVNTEAFFGQGTRLTVV.

The CDR3 DNA follows: TGTGCCAGCAGCTTTAAGGCACAAGAGACCCAGTACTTC. This translates into CASSFKAQETQYF. V and J are TRBV5-8 and TRBJ2-5; no firm D call. The germline V and J ends were trimmed by 2 bases and 2 bases, with 7 bases remaining between them. This CDR3 has 13 amino acids. Germline V lookup: CDR1 SGHTS, CDR2 YDEGEE.